These T cell receptor beta chains were read from a single sample in a study of blood T cell repertoires in COVID-19. The table came from immunoSEQ multiplex PCR; TCRdb's copy has only in-frame clones and leaves some out. Here the sample spans some 46,000 clones, approximately 80% being singletons. The sequenced sample consisted of peripheral blood. The receptors shown here come from a woman aged 60-70 years with acute or convalescent COVID-19. The CDR3 runs from the conserved cysteine through the conserved F or W. The order of the fields is J gene, clone size, D gene, V gene, CDR3 DNA, CDR3 protein. D genes are given only for firm matches. Size is stated for part of the rows, as once, few or many counts, or as a class when the clone is expanded.

j_gene: TRBJ1-5
abundance: -
d_gene: -
v_gene: TRBV6-5
CDR3nt: TGTGCCAGCAGTACCCGAGGTCAGCCCCAGCATTTT
CDR3aa: CASSTRGQPQHF

j_gene: TRBJ2-6
abundance: -
d_gene: -
v_gene: TRBV7-3
CDR3nt: TGTGCCAGCAGCCCTCGCCAGGGGTTCGCTGGGGCCAACGTCCTGACTTTC
CDR3aa: CASSPRQGFAGANVLTF

j_gene: TRBJ2-7
abundance: -
d_gene: TRBD1
v_gene: TRBV12-5
CDR3nt: TGTGCTAGTGGTTTGCCCGGGACAGGAGGCGAGCAGTACTTC
CDR3aa: CASGLPGTGGEQYF

j_gene: TRBJ1-4
abundance: -
d_gene: TRBD1
v_gene: TRBV28
CDR3nt: TGTGCCAGCAGCTTAAGCCAGGGGGCGGCTAATGAAAAACTGTTTTTT
CDR3aa: CASSLSQGAANEKLFF

j_gene: TRBJ2-7
abundance: -
d_gene: -
v_gene: TRBV2
CDR3nt: TGTGCCAGCAGTCCCGCGGAGGTTCTACTATCCGAGCAGTACTTC
CDR3aa: CASSPAEVLLSEQYF

j_gene: TRBJ2-1
abundance: -
d_gene: -
v_gene: TRBV10-1
CDR3nt: TGCGCCAGCAGTGAAGGGGCCCTGTATGAGCAGTTCTTC
CDR3aa: CASSEGALYEQFF

j_gene: TRBJ1-1
abundance: -
d_gene: -
v_gene: TRBV14
CDR3nt: TGTGCCAGCAGCCAGCAGGGTTACACTGAAGCTTTCTTT
CDR3aa: CASSQQGYTEAFF

j_gene: TRBJ1-6
abundance: -
d_gene: TRBD1
v_gene: TRBV5-4
CDR3nt: TGTGCCAGCAGCGAGGGACAGCGCTCCTATAATTCACCCCTCCACTTT
CDR3aa: CASSEGQRSYNSPLHF

j_gene: TRBJ1-5
abundance: once
d_gene: -
v_gene: TRBV7-8
CDR3nt: TGTGCCAGCAGCTTAGTCGGACAGAACAATCAGCCCCAGCATTTT
CDR3aa: CASSLVGQNNQPQHF

j_gene: TRBJ2-4
abundance: -
d_gene: -
v_gene: TRBV15
CDR3nt: TGTGCCACCAGCAGCGGACAGAAAAACATTCAGTACTTC
CDR3aa: CATSSGQKNIQYF

j_gene: TRBJ2-7
abundance: -
d_gene: -
v_gene: TRBV7-7
CDR3nt: TGTGCCAGCAGCCCAAGGATAGGGGTCGAGCAGTACTTC
CDR3aa: CASSPRIGVEQYF

j_gene: TRBJ2-2
abundance: -
d_gene: -
v_gene: TRBV7-8
CDR3nt: TGTGCCAGCAGCTTATCCCCCTTCCGGGAGCTGTTTTTT
CDR3aa: CASSLSPFRELFF

j_gene: TRBJ2-7
abundance: once
d_gene: TRBD1
v_gene: TRBV7-8
CDR3nt: TGTGCCAGCAGCATCCGGGACAGGGTCGAGCAGTACTTC
CDR3aa: CASSIRDRVEQYF

j_gene: TRBJ2-3
abundance: once
d_gene: -
v_gene: TRBV24-1
CDR3nt: TGTGCCACCAGTGATGCGGACATCACAGATACGCAGTATTTT
CDR3aa: CATSDADITDTQYF

j_gene: TRBJ1-5
abundance: -
d_gene: TRBD1
v_gene: TRBV19
CDR3nt: TGTGCCAGTAATCCCATGGGGACAGTCAATCAGCCCCAGCATTTT
CDR3aa: CASNPMGTVNQPQHF

j_gene: TRBJ1-1
abundance: -
d_gene: TRBD1
v_gene: TRBV27
CDR3nt: TGTGCCAGTCGCAGGGACAGGTATCGCACTGAAGCTTTCTTT
CDR3aa: CASRRDRYRTEAFF

j_gene: TRBJ1-5
abundance: once
d_gene: -
v_gene: TRBV3-1/TRBV3-2
CDR3nt: TGTGCCAGCAGCCAATTACGCGATCAGCCCCAGCATTTT
CDR3aa: CASSQLRDQPQHF

j_gene: TRBJ2-3
abundance: -
d_gene: TRBD2
v_gene: TRBV10-2
CDR3nt: TGCGCCAGCAAAGCGGGGGGGCCTATTGACACAGATACGCAGTATTTT
CDR3aa: CASKAGGPIDTDTQYF